What follows are 3 T cell receptor beta chains derived from one specimen sequenced in a study of CD8+CD57+ T cells in acquired aplastic anemia. For CDR3 and TCR beta VDJ profiling, genomic DNA was the template used. MiXCR was run by TCRdb on the reads, yielding one entry per CDR3 protein. The repertoire holds under 250,000 distinct CDR3 sequences, with approximately 35% as singletons. The sample consisted of sorted CD4+, CD8+, or CD8+CD57+ T cells (not recorded which) from PBMCs. These TCRs come from a human donor in good health, serving as a control.

The rearrangement joins TRBV29-1 to TRBJ1-2; D remains ambiguous. CDR3 length: 13 residues. Germline values: CDR1 SQVTM, CDR2 ANQGSEA. V was pared by 4 bases and J by 5 bases, with 14 bases between. The CDR3 is CSVGSGRDYGYTF. The DNA for the CDR3 is TGCAGCGTTGGTAGCGGGAGAGATTATGGCTACACCTTC.

Comment on this clonotype: Possible read error: a much larger clone is one base away. J is TRBJ1-1 and V is TRBV5-1; no clear D. CDR1 and CDR2 from the germline V gene are SGHRS and YFSETQ. Trimming took 4 bases from V and 5 from J, leaving 15 bases between them. This CDR3 is 14 amino acids long. CDR3 amino acids: CASSRQPGATEAFF. The CDR3 nucleotides read TGCGCCAGCAGCCGGCAACCGGGAGCAACTGAAGCTTTCTTT.

This clonotype was seen only a few times. Given a much more abundant clone one base away, this may be a read error. CDR3 DNA sequence: TGCAGTGCTAGAGATGGGTACTTAGATACGCGGTATTTT. This codes for CSARDGYLDTRYF. J is TRBJ2-3 and V is TRBV20-1; D remains unclear. CDR3 length: 13 amino acids. CDR1 DFQATT and CDR2 SNEGSKA come from the germline V gene (reference sequence).